Listed here are 18 T cell receptor beta chains from one sample, sequenced in a study of post-analysis software for immune sequencing data. The study, taken as a whole, reports: Higher frequency in patients than in controls was seen for five TRBV segments, with TRBV5-6, TRBV5-1 and TRBV20-1 among them.

Presence of unique molecular identifiers characterized the TCR beta cDNA libraries. One entry per CDR3 protein results from TCRdb running MiXCR on the PCR reads. The data contain some 690,000 distinct CDR3 sequences, more than 50% of them seen just once; the ten biggest clones take up roughly 12%. Antigens of these TCRs are unknown. Sequences were obtained from blood. The source is a girl aged 2 to 9 with multiple sclerosis.

V is TRBV7-2 and J is TRBJ1-2, with D perhaps TRBD1 (6 bases). This CDR3 is built from 15 residues. From germline, CDR1 is SGHTA and CDR2 FQGNSA. Trimming cost V 2 bases and J 8 bases, with 18 bases left between them. Here the CDR3 reads CASSLQGRLGRGYTF. For the CDR3, the DNA is TGTGCCAGCAGCTTACAGGGGCGCCTAGGGAGAGGCTACACCTTC.

The chain employs TRBV5-1 and TRBJ2-1, with 8 nucleotides matching TRBD2. Per the germline V gene, CDR1 is SGHRS and CDR2 is YFSETQ. Trimming removed 2 bases from V and 4 bases from J; junction bases left unmatched: 11. The CDR3 is 17 residues long. The CDR3 DNA follows: TGCGCCAGCAGCTTAAACTCCGGGACTAGGGGGTACAATGAGCAGTTCTTC. It specifies CASSLNSGTRGYNEQFF.

The CDR3 region is CSVDGGVQETQYF. The CDR3 nucleotides are TGCAGCGTTGACGGAGGGGTCCAAGAGACCCAGTACTTC. The rearrangement links TRBV29-1 to TRBJ2-5; a possible D gene is TRBD2 (6 bases). Germline V gene lookup returns CDR1 SQVTM and CDR2 ANQGSEA. Trimming took off 3 bases at V and 1 base at J, with 9 bases between the two ends. The CDR3 totals 13 residues.

This clonotype was seen a few times. The V call is TRBV5-1, the J call TRBJ2-4, with D perhaps matching TRBD2 (5 bases). Near its end, the DNA agrees better with TRBJ2-7, so the J call may be wrong. The germline V gene encodes CDR1 SGHRS and CDR2 YFSETQ. The CDR3 spans 15 residues. The CDR3 DNA sequence: TGCGCCAGCAGCTTGGTTTCCGGGGTAAGCTACGAGCAGTACTTC. Protein product: CASSLVSGVSYEQYF.

This clonotype was seen more than once but under ten times. The V and J genes are TRBV20-1 and TRBJ1-2, with 8 bases matching TRBD1. The junction had 9 bases not matched to a gene; V was cut back by 4 bases and J by 5 bases. Germline values: CDR1 DFQATT, CDR2 SNEGSKA (reference sequence). The CDR3 length is 14 residues. CDR3 loop: CSAIPDREVYGYTF. The CDR3 coding sequence is TGCAGTGCTATCCCGGACAGGGAGGTGTATGGCTACACCTTC.

This clonotype was observed a handful of times. The V and J genes are TRBV7-8 and TRBJ2-3; perhaps TRBD2 as D (6 bases). V was trimmed by 5 bases and J by 2 bases, leaving 17 bases between them. There are 16 residues in the CDR3. Germline V gene lookup returns CDR1 SGHVS and CDR2 FQNEAQ. In DNA, the CDR3 is TGTGCCAGCAGCGTTGCGGGGACTTTAAACACAGATACGCAGTATTTT. Its translation: CASSVAGTLNTDTQYF.

This clonotype was counted only a few times. The V and J genes are TRBV4-1 and TRBJ1-2, with D perhaps matching TRBD1 (6 bases). The CDR3 has 17 residues. Per the germline V gene, CDR1 is MGHRA and CDR2 is YSYEKL. V lost 4 bases and J lost 0, with 18 bases in between. CDR3 DNA sequence: TGCGCCAGCAGCCCCACTACCGGGACAATCGCTAACTATGGCTACACCTTC. Translating it yields CASSPTTGTIANYGYTF.

The gene calls are TRBV12-3 or TRBV12-4 and TRBJ2-3, with 13 bases that match TRBD2. The trim removed 6 bases at V and 1 base at J, leaving 10 bases unmatched. CDR3 length: 18 residues. For the CDR3, the DNA is TGTGCCAGCAGCCCCGGGACTAGCGGGGAGGGGCGCACAGATACGCAGTATTTT. Protein sequence: CASSPGTSGEGRTDTQYF.

Concerning this clonotype: At one of its ends the junction is not consistent with the germline gene, which may arise from a read error. The gene calls are TRBV15 and TRBJ1-1; D not certain. Looked up from germline, CDR1 is LNHNV and CDR2 is YYDKDF (reference sequence). This CDR3 is 14 amino acids long. Written as DNA, the CDR3 is TGTGCCACCAGCAGCCAATACATGAACACTGGAGCTTTCTTT. Its translation: CATSSQYMNTGAFF.

The rearrangement joins TRBV5-6 to TRBJ2-5; possibly TRBD2 for D (6 bases). Germline assignment: CDR1 SGHDT and CDR2 YYEEEE. V lost 3 bases and J 0 bases, leaving 21 bases between the germline ends. This CDR3 has 18 residues. In nucleotides, the CDR3 is TGTGCCAGCAGCTCAAACCTCCTGGAGGGAAAGTACCAAGAGACCCAGTACTTC. The encoded protein is CASSSNLLEGKYQETQYF.

This chain links TRBV29-1 with TRBJ1-1; 8 positions agree with TRBD1. CDR1 SQVTM and CDR2 ANQGSEA come from the germline V gene. This CDR3 spans 16 amino acids. The V gene end was trimmed by 7 bases and the J gene end by 5 bases; junction bases not matched to a gene: 18. The CDR3 loop reads CSGNMGQVFERTEAFF. The CDR3 nucleotides are TGCAGCGGGAATATGGGACAGGTCTTTGAGAGGACTGAAGCTTTCTTT.

This clonotype has a single count. The chain employs TRBV12-3 or TRBV12-4 and TRBJ2-3, with 9 bases lining up with TRBD1. Trimming took 7 bases from V and 0 from J; bases not matched to a gene: 8. The CDR3 loop spans 16 amino acids. The CDR3 here is CASNFRTGVSTDTQYF. The CDR3 bases are TGTGCCAGCAACTTCCGGACAGGGGTTAGCACAGATACGCAGTATTTT.

This clonotype turned up a few times. The J gene is TRBJ2-3, the V gene TRBV12-3 or TRBV12-4; D might be TRBD2 (5 bases). Trimming stripped 1 base from V and 0 bases from J, with 8 bases between. The CDR3 spans 15 residues. In DNA, the CDR3 is TGTGCCAGCAGTTTAGAACAGCGGAGCACAGATACGCAGTATTTT. Its protein product is CASSLEQRSTDTQYF.

This clonotype was seen a handful of times. The genes are TRBV4-2 and TRBJ1-4; D uncertain. Germline V lookup: CDR1 LGHNA, CDR2 YNFKEQ. V was pared by 2 bases and J by 12 bases, with 13 bases between. CDR3 length equals 13 residues. Written as DNA, the CDR3 is TGTGCCAGCAGCCAATCCTTCTCGGAGGAACTGTTTTTT. Protein: CASSQSFSEELFF.

The V and J genes are TRBV10-2 and TRBJ2-7; D is ambiguous. Germline V gene sequence: CDR1 WSHSY, CDR2 SAAADI. The CDR3 has 14 amino acids. V lost 3 bases, J lost 3 bases, and 12 bases lay in between. DNA for the CDR3: TGCGCCAGCAGTGAAGGAGACGGCTACTACGAGCAGTACTTC. It translates to CASSEGDGYYEQYF.

The gene calls are TRBV20-1 and TRBJ2-3, with TRBD2 matching over 13 bases. The CDR3 extends over 15 amino acids. V gave up 4 bases and J gave up 3 bases; unmatched junction bases: 4. CDR1 is DFQATT and CDR2 is SNEGSKA in the germline V gene (reference sequence). CDR3 bases: TGCAGTGCTACCGGGACTAGCGGGAAGACAGATACGCAGTATTTT. Amino acids: CSATGTSGKTDTQYF.

This chain connects TRBV20-1 to TRBJ2-4, with TRBD2 identical over 8 bases. The CDR3 covers 15 residues. The J segment lost 8 bases and the V segment lost 2 bases, leaving 11 bases of the junction unmatched. The germline V gene encodes CDR1 DFQATT and CDR2 SNEGSKA (reference sequence). CDR3 DNA: TGCAGTGCTAGACGGACGGGAGGGCCCCTGGACATTCAGTACTTC. It is translated as CSARRTGGPLDIQYF.

This clonotype occurred a few times. V is TRBV5-6 and J is TRBJ1-1; D unresolved. The germline V gene encodes CDR1 SGHDT and CDR2 YYEEEE. The CDR3 is 15 amino acids. V was trimmed by 3 bases and J by 1 base, leaving 13 bases between them. In DNA, the CDR3 is TGTGCCAGCAGCTCCGACCCCGGCGAGAACACTGAAGCTTTCTTT. Translating it yields CASSSDPGENTEAFF.